Listed below are T cell receptor beta chains from one sample, sequenced in a study of T cell clones after liver transplantation. Here immunoSEQ multiplex PCR was the method, and the copy in TCRdb shows in-frame clones only, minus some. The table records about 11,000 clones, 70% to 75% of them present only once. The sample here was CD4+ T cells from blood, taken around 32 months after liver transplant. The source of these receptors is a human patient who received a liver transplant. Some of these T cells may belong to the graft donor. Each CDR3 is given with its conserved first and last residue. Fields, in order: D gene, J gene, V gene, clone size, CDR3 protein, CDR3 DNA. A D gene is named only where the DNA matches it firmly. Clone size, where shown, is once, few, many, or a class for clones that have expanded.

. | TRBJ2-7 | TRBV5-1 | . | CASRGMGSARDFYEQYF | TGCGCCAGCAGGGGGATGGGCAGCGCCCGAGACTTCTACGAGCAGTACTTC
. | TRBJ2-1 | TRBV19 | once | CASSIGTLAWAFNEQFF | TGTGCCAGTAGTATAGGTACCCTAGCGTGGGCCTTCAATGAGCAGTTCTTC
. | TRBJ2-1 | TRBV7-7 | . | CASSKTGSSYNEQFF | TGTGCCAGCAGCAAAACAGGGAGCTCCTACAATGAGCAGTTCTTC
. | TRBJ2-3 | TRBV9 | . | CASSVGEGQWTDTQYF | TGTGCCAGCAGCGTAGGCGAGGGGCAATGGACAGATACGCAGTATTTT
. | TRBJ1-3 | TRBV11-2 | . | CASSSLGTDKYF | TGTGCCAGCAGCTCGCTAGGGACCGACAAATATTTT
. | TRBJ2-7 | TRBV28 | . | CASTSVGNSYEQYF | TGTGCCAGCACCTCGGTAGGGAACTCCTACGAGCAGTACTTC
. | TRBJ2-2 | TRBV18 | . | CASSPTGFWGTGELFF | TGTGCCAGCTCACCGACAGGTTTCTGGGGCACCGGGGAGCTGTTTTTT
TRBD1 | TRBJ2-1 | TRBV5-1 | . | CASSLTQGAGNEQFF | TGCGCCAGCAGCTTGACCCAGGGGGCTGGGAATGAGCAGTTCTTC
. | TRBJ1-3 | TRBV5-4 | . | CASSPDGNDGNTIYF | TGTGCCAGCAGCCCGGACGGGAATGATGGAAACACCATATATTTT
TRBD2 | TRBJ2-3 | TRBV7-6 | . | CASSLVGREGPWTDTQYF | TGTGCCAGCAGCTTAGTAGGGCGGGAGGGCCCGTGGACAGATACGCAGTATTTT
TRBD2 | TRBJ2-1 | TRBV5-1 | . | CASSLGLAGNEQFF | TGCGCCAGCAGCTTGGGACTAGCGGGCAATGAGCAGTTCTTC
TRBD2 | TRBJ2-3 | TRBV2 | once | CASSDVAGGPADTQYF | TGTGCCAGCAGTGATGTAGCGGGAGGGCCGGCGGATACGCAGTATTTT
. | TRBJ2-1 | TRBV19 | . | CASKAGNNEQFF | TGTGCCAGCAAAGCAGGGAACAATGAGCAGTTCTTC
. | TRBJ2-2 | TRBV6-5 | . | CASSPVVTGELFF | TGTGCCAGCAGCCCAGTTGTCACCGGGGAGCTGTTTTTT
TRBD1 | TRBJ1-1 | TRBV6-5 | . | CASSYPSTGEHGAFF | TGTGCCAGCAGTTACCCCTCGACAGGGGAACATGGAGCTTTCTTT